This TCR beta chain was captured by sequencing in a study of blood T cell repertoires in COVID-19. Study background: Samples came from the United States, Italy and Spain, spanning acute and convalescent COVID-19. T cells, B-cell-depleted T cells, or PBMCs provided the cDNA or gDNA that served as material.

Only in-frame clones appear in the TCRdb table, and some are missing; sequencing was by immunoSEQ multiplex PCR. The sample records 360,000 or so clones, about 92% being singletons. The CDR3 length is 16 residues. Germline CDR1 and CDR2: SGHKS and YYEKEE (reference sequence). V was shortened by 4 bases and J by 1 base, with 15 bases between the two germline ends. The sample consisted of peripheral blood. The rearrangement joins TRBV5-5 to TRBJ2-1; tentatively, D is TRBD1 (5 bases). This sequence was found in a woman between 55 and 75 years old with COVID-19, enrolled during active disease. The CDR3 DNA reads TGTGCCAGCAGCAGTGGCGCAGGGAATTCCTACAATGAGCAGTTCTTC. It translates to CASSSGAGNSYNEQFF.